These 22 T cell receptor beta chains were all obtained from the same sample, sequenced in a study of CD8 T cells in Susac syndrome. Random hexamers were used to reverse transcribe an amount of roughly 0.45 to 1 ug RNA. TCRdb passed the immunoSEQ multiplex PCR reads through MiXCR, listing each CDR3 protein once. The table has 150,000 to 200,000 distinct CDR3 sequences, roughly 90% seen once. Sequenced sample: CD4+ T cells from PBMCs. These receptors all stem from a human donor with Susac syndrome.

The rearrangement joins TRBV20-1 to TRBJ2-1; tentatively, D is TRBD2 (7 bases). The CDR3 runs 14 residues. Germline lookup yields CDR1 DFQATT and CDR2 SNEGSKA (reference sequence). CDR3 sequence: CAVGGHLIYNEQFF. DNA for the CDR3: TGCGCAGTGGGGGGGCATCTAATCTACAATGAGCAGTTCTTC.

The rearrangement links TRBV7-9 to TRBJ2-3; 9 nucleotides line up with TRBD2. J lost 5 bases, V lost 2 bases, and 11 bases had no gene match. Germline V CDR1 and CDR2: SEHNR, FQNEAQ (reference sequence). The CDR3 is made up of 17 amino acids. DNA for the CDR3: TGTGCCAGCAGCTTATGGCGCCGCGGGAGGGCTGGAGATACGCAGTATTTT. Protein product: CASSLWRRGRAGDTQYF.

The genes are TRBV27 and TRBJ1-2; D not resolved. This CDR3 spans 13 amino acids. Germline CDR1 and CDR2: MNHEY and SMNVEV (reference sequence). Trimming shortened V by 5 bases and J by 7 bases, and 14 bases separated the two germline ends. The CDR3 coding sequence is TGTGCCAGCAGTCCCGGACTGGCGCTTGGCTACACCTTC. Translated: CASSPGLALGYTF.

The chain combines TRBV29-1 with TRBJ2-3; 10 nucleotides agree with TRBD2. V gave up 4 bases and J gave up 6 bases; unmatched junction bases: 1. This CDR3 has 12 residues. Germline V lookup: CDR1 SQVTM, CDR2 ANQGSEA. CDR3 DNA: TGCAGCGTTGTACTAGCGGGGGATACGCAGTATTTT. Translating it yields CSVVLAGDTQYF.

This chain uses TRBV12-3 or TRBV12-4 with TRBJ1-6; a possible D gene is TRBD1 (5 bases). Trimming cost V 2 bases and J 6 bases, with 11 bases left between them. The CDR3 loop spans 15 amino acids. The CDR3 here is CASSLIRGINSPLHF. The CDR3 DNA follows: TGTGCCAGCAGTTTAATAAGGGGAATTAATTCACCCCTCCACTTT.

The chain links TRBV14 to TRBJ2-7, with D unresolved. The germline V gene has CDR1 SGHDN and CDR2 FVKESK. The length of the CDR3 is 15 residues. The V and J ends lost 0 bases and 2 bases respectively, with 11 bases between them. CDR3 region: CASSQEGSYTYEQYF. The CDR3 DNA reads TGTGCCAGCAGCCAAGAAGGTTCCTATACCTACGAGCAGTACTTC.

The V and J genes are TRBV3-1 and TRBJ1-1, with unresolved D. The CDR3 runs to 15 residues. V was shortened by 1 base and J by 4 bases, with 13 bases between the two germline ends. Germline V gene lookup returns CDR1 LGHDT and CDR2 YNNKEL (reference sequence). The CDR3 nucleotides read TGTGCCAGCAGCCAAGGGAAAAGGGTGACCACTGAAGCTTTCTTT. Encoded protein: CASSQGKRVTTEAFF.

The J gene is TRBJ1-2, the V gene TRBV9; D remains unclear. The CDR3 runs to 12 residues. V dropped 10 bases and J dropped 1 base, with 11 bases sitting between them. Germline CDR1 is SGDLS and CDR2 is YYNGEE. The CDR3 here is CASSGDNYGYTF. The CDR3 DNA reads TGTGCCTCATCTGGGGATAACTATGGCTACACCTTC.

The V call is TRBV28, the J call TRBJ1-1; 7 nucleotides align to TRBD1. CDR1 is MDHEN and CDR2 is SYDVKM in the germline V gene. The CDR3 is 15 residues long. The ends lost 5 bases at V and 4 bases at J; junction bases unmatched: 10. The chain's CDR3 is CASSPQGGVITEAFF. The DNA for the CDR3 is TGTGCCAGCAGTCCCCAGGGGGGGGTGATCACTGAAGCTTTCTTT.

The gene calls are TRBV3-1 and TRBJ1-3, with D possibly being TRBD1 (6 bases). The CDR3 spans 18 residues. The germline gives CDR1 LGHDT, CDR2 YNNKEL (reference sequence). The germline V and J ends were trimmed by 3 bases and 0 bases, with 18 bases remaining between them. Written as DNA, the CDR3 is TGTGCCAGCAGCCACAACCCCGGGACAAGGCTCTCTGGAAACACCATATATTTT. Protein product: CASSHNPGTRLSGNTIYF.

The chain carries TRBV5-1 and TRBJ2-5; TRBD1 might be the D (6 bases). CDR3 length: 16 residues. The V end lost 3 bases, the J end lost 1 base, and 16 bases lay between the germline ends. Germline values: CDR1 SGHRS, CDR2 YFSETQ. The CDR3 DNA reads as TGCGCCAGCAGCTCCTCCCTGGACAGACCCCAAGAGACCCAGTACTTC. Translation gives CASSSSLDRPQETQYF.

V and J are TRBV30 and TRBJ2-3; TRBD2 matches at 9 bases. The CDR3 runs to 15 residues. The V gene end was trimmed by 0 bases and the J gene end by 6 bases; junction bases not matched to a gene: 7. Germline V gene data show CDR1 as GTSNPN and CDR2 as SVGIG (reference sequence). The CDR3 DNA is TGTGCCTGGAGTGTTACAGCGGGGGGAATGGATACGCAGTATTTT. Its protein is CAWSVTAGGMDTQYF.

This chain joins TRBV27 and TRBJ2-2; the D gene is possibly TRBD2 (6 bases). Trimming took off 5 bases at V and 4 bases at J, with 14 bases between the two ends. In germline, CDR1 is MNHEY, CDR2 SMNVEV (reference sequence). This CDR3 is 15 amino acids long. The CDR3 region is CASSLSREVTGELFF. CDR3 in DNA: TGTGCCAGCAGTCTGAGCAGGGAGGTCACCGGGGAGCTGTTTTTT.

V and J are TRBV5-1 and TRBJ2-1; D is uncertain. Germline loops: CDR1 SGHRS, CDR2 YFSETQ. The ends were cut back, 1 base at V and 6 bases at J, with 8 bases in the middle. The CDR3 sequence is 13 residues long. The CDR3: CASSLLTVNEQFF. In nucleotides, the CDR3 is TGCGCCAGCAGCTTGCTTACTGTCAATGAGCAGTTCTTC.

In its sample, this clonotype was seen once. The genes are TRBV20-1 and TRBJ2-5; possible D gene TRBD2, 5 bases. Germline V lookup: CDR1 DFQATT, CDR2 SNEGSKA (reference sequence). V was cut by 3 bases and J by 1 base, with 18 bases left in between. CDR3 length: 16 amino acids. The DNA of the CDR3 is TGCAGTGCTAGGGACCGCTTACTAGGTGCCCAAGAGACCCAGTACTTC. Its protein is CSARDRLLGAQETQYF.

The chain carries TRBV2 and TRBJ2-2; 13 nucleotides line up with TRBD2. Trimming removed 6 bases from V and 7 bases from J; junction bases left unmatched: 2. CDR1 is SNHLY, CDR2 FYNNEI, per germline. The CDR3 covers 14 residues. The CDR3 sequence: CASRGLAGNGELFF. In nucleotides, the CDR3 is TGTGCCAGCAGGGGACTAGCGGGGAACGGGGAGCTGTTTTTT.

The chain employs TRBV19 and TRBJ2-4; D tentatively reads TRBD1 or TRBD2 (6 bases each). CDR1 and CDR2 (germline): LNHDA, SQIVND (reference sequence). V was cut by 10 bases and J by 5 bases, with 21 bases left in between. The CDR3 is 15 amino acids. The CDR3 nucleotides are TGTGCCACCCGCGAAACAGGGAGGAGTCAAAACATTCAGTACTTC. It encodes CATRETGRSQNIQYF.

The J gene is TRBJ1-2, the V gene TRBV20-1, with TRBD1 matching over 9 bases. Trimming cost V 0 bases and J 8 bases; bases outside gene matches: 10. Germline CDR1 DFQATT, CDR2 SNEGSKA (reference sequence). This CDR3 has 15 residues. Written as DNA, the CDR3 is TGCAGTGCTAGAGAAAAAGGGACAGGGATCCGAGGCTACACCTTC. This encodes CSAREKGTGIRGYTF.

The gene calls are TRBV18 and TRBJ1-6; D remains ambiguous. V lost 2 bases and J 0 bases, leaving 11 bases between the germline ends. The CDR3 runs 17 residues. From germline, CDR1 is KGHSH and CDR2 LQKENI. CDR3 in DNA: TGTGCCAGCTCACCATATGCGGGGAGCTCCTATAATTCACCCCTCCACTTT. Its protein is CASSPYAGSSYNSPLHF.

This chain links TRBV6-2 or TRBV6-3 with TRBJ1-2, with D perhaps matching TRBD1 (6 bases). The CDR3 contains 12 residues. Trimming left V 2 bases short and J 5 bases short, with 6 bases between. CDR1 MNHEY and CDR2 SVGEGT come from the germline V gene. As DNA, the CDR3 is TGTGCCAGCAGTTACCAGGGGTATGGCTACACCTTC. This encodes CASSYQGYGYTF.

The CDR3 coding sequence is TGCGCCAGCAGGGGACAGGTCACCGGGGAGCTGTTTTTT. It is translated as CASRGQVTGELFF. This chain uses TRBV5-1 with TRBJ2-2, with 8 bases fitting TRBD1. Trimming removed 5 bases from V and 4 bases from J; junction bases left unmatched: 1. Germline V lookup: CDR1 SGHRS, CDR2 YFSETQ. The CDR3 consists of 13 residues.

The rearrangement links TRBV6-5 to TRBJ2-5, with D possibly TRBD1 on 5 matching bases. Germline CDR1 MNHEY, CDR2 SVGAGI. The CDR3 runs 13 residues. Trimming shortened V by 3 bases and J by 5 bases, and 10 bases separated the two germline ends. The CDR3 DNA reads TGTGCCAGCAGTTATCAGGGTTCGGAGACCCAGTACTTC. This encodes CASSYQGSETQYF.